This is a list of T cell receptor beta chains from one sample in a study of T cells in Graves' hyperthyroidism and ophthalmopathy. MiXCR, run by TCRdb on the multiplex PCR reads, gives a single entry per CDR3 protein. The sample yields about 400,000 distinct CDR3 sequences, 14% to 15% seen once. The specimen was blood. The receptor source for this set is a woman in her 30s with Graves' hyperthyroidism. CDR3s include the opening cysteine and the closing phenylalanine or tryptophan. D genes are given only for firm matches. Rows give clone size only sometimes, using once, few, many, or a class for an expanded clone.

v_call	d_call	clone_size	j_call	cdr3_aa	cdr3_nt
TRBV20-1	TRBD2	few	TRBJ2-3	CSARDLRLAGPTDTQYF	TGCAGTGCTAGAGATCTAAGGCTAGCGGGACCCACAGATACGCAGTATTTT
TRBV7-2	-	few	TRBJ1-1	CASSFSGSYTEAFF	TGTGCCAGCAGCTTTTCAGGCAGTTACACTGAAGCTTTCTTT
TRBV12-3/TRBV12-4	-	many	TRBJ2-5	CASTRHKETQYF	TGTGCCAGCACCCGTCATAAGGAGACCCAGTACTTC
TRBV20-1	-	once	TRBJ2-7	CSVSGTGSYEQYF	TGCAGTGTATCTGGGACCGGCTCCTACGAGCAGTACTTC
TRBV7-9	-	-	TRBJ2-2	CASSLAVEGLYTGELSF	TGTGCCAGCAGCTTAGCCGTAGAGGGATTATACACCGGGGAGCTGTCTTTT
TRBV5-6	-	-	TRBJ2-4	CASSSRGVGGTKNIQYF	TGTGCCAGCAGCTCCCGTGGGGTAGGGGGGACCAAAAACATTCAGTACTTC
TRBV29-1	-	few	TRBJ2-1	CSVVLAASYNEQFF	TGCAGCGTTGTTTTGGCGGCCTCCTACAATGAGCAGTTCTTC
TRBV6-6	-	many	TRBJ1-5	CASSYSSPYSNQPQHF	TGTGCCAGCAGTTACTCCAGCCCGTATAGCAATCAGCCCCAGCATTTT
TRBV2	-	many	TRBJ2-7	CASSKDPSYEQYF	TGTGCCAGCAGTAAAGATCCCTCCTACGAGCAGTACTTC
TRBV7-6	-	-	TRBJ2-1	CASSLVDSASDPNEQFF	TGTGCCAGCAGCTTAGTCGATTCGGCTTCGGATCCCAATGAGCAGTTCTTC
TRBV6-1	TRBD1	many	TRBJ2-7	CASSDPGQASYEQYF	TGTGCCAGCAGTGATCCGGGACAGGCTTCGTACGAGCAGTACTTC
TRBV29-1	-	-	TRBJ2-1	CSVNKYNEQFF	TGCAGCGTTAACAAGTACAATGAGCAGTTCTTC